The present TCR beta chain was sequenced within a study of response to subunit inactivated influenza vaccine. TCRdb used MiXCR to reprocess the RT-PCR reads, holding one entry per CDR3 protein. The data contain 160,000 or so distinct CDR3 sequences, under 13% of them singletons. Looked up from germline, CDR1 is SGHAT and CDR2 is FQNNGV. The V segment lost 0 bases and the J segment 5 bases; nucleotides outside the gene matches: 6. The CDR3 is made up of 16 amino acids. Notes on the study in general: The authors put forward the suggestion that each seasonal influenza vaccination may bring in only a limited number of new T cells.

As for this clonotype: Its antigen is not identified.

Sequencing used non-naive T cells sorted from PBMCs, obtained roughly 47 days after vaccination. This receptor was obtained from a man in his fifties who received an inactivated influenza vaccine. The chain links TRBV11-2 to TRBJ2-2; TRBD2 aligns across 7 bases. CDR3 nucleotides: TGTGCCAGCAGCTTAGACCGGGCGGGGGTGACCGGGGAGCTGTTTTTT. Residues: CASSLDRAGVTGELFF. The entire variable domain, with the rest obtained from reference TRBV11-2 and TRBJ2-2, is as follows: EAGVAQSPRYKIIEKRQSVAFWCNPISGHATLYWYQQILGQGPKLLIQFQNNGVVDDSQLPKDRFSAERLKGVDSTLKIQPAKLEDSAVYLCASSLDRAGVTGELFFGEGSRLTVL.